This TCR beta chain is drawn from a study of blood T cell repertoires in COVID-19. The wider study: The United States, Italy and Spain provided the acute and convalescent COVID-19 samples. Sample material is recorded as cDNA or gDNA derived from T cells, B-cell-depleted T cells, or PBMCs.

In the source study's methods: Amplification of reference gene primers provided the estimated nucleated cell counts. Using immunoSEQ multiplex PCR, the repertoire was profiled, and TCRdb retains in-frame clones only, with some absent. V, J and clone size were drawn from that table, and D and trimming were deduced from the DNA. The sample records 150,000 to 200,000 clones, roughly nine tenths being singletons. The V end was cut by 2 bases, the J end by 1 base, with 5 bases between. The length of the CDR3 is 13 residues. Germline V CDR1 and CDR2: SNHLY, FYNNEI. The sample taken for sequencing was peripheral blood. This chain joins TRBV2 and TRBJ1-1; no reliable D call. The sequence was obtained from a man in his 70s with active or convalescent COVID-19. The CDR3 region is CASSELQNTEAFF. CDR3 in DNA: TGTGCCAGCAGTGAATTACAGAACACTGAAGCTTTCTTT.